Listed below are T cell receptor beta chains from one sample, sequenced in a study of radiotherapy plus CTLA-4 blockade in lung cancer. Profiling relied on immunoSEQ multiplex PCR, and the TCRdb table lists in-frame clones only, not all of them. Of 85,000 to 90,000 clones in the sample, less than 80% were seen once. The source was peripheral blood, collected from a patient treated with radiotherapy plus ipilimumab. Receptors were obtained from a human donor with non-small cell lung cancer that progressed on radiotherapy plus ipilimumab. The CDR3 runs from the conserved cysteine through the conserved F or W. Each record gives: V gene, D gene, J gene, clone size, CDR3 protein, CDR3 DNA. A D gene is named only where the DNA matches it firmly. Expanded clones are given a class, and other clones once, few, many or no size at all.

v_gene: TRBV5-1; d_gene: -; j_gene: TRBJ2-1; abundance: -; CDR3aa: CASSLTRAELQDEQFF; CDR3nt: TGCGCCAGCAGCTTGACCAGAGCCGAACTACAAGATGAGCAGTTCTTC
v_gene: TRBV7-8; d_gene: -; j_gene: TRBJ1-4; abundance: -; CDR3aa: CASSFYKGANEKLFF; CDR3nt: TGTGCCAGCAGCTTTTATAAGGGGGCTAATGAAAAACTGTTTTTT
v_gene: TRBV30; d_gene: TRBD1; j_gene: TRBJ1-6; abundance: -; CDR3aa: CAWTRDRVRGNSPLHF; CDR3nt: TGTGCCTGGACTCGGGACAGGGTTAGGGGTAATTCACCCCTCCACTTT
v_gene: TRBV7-2; d_gene: -; j_gene: TRBJ2-3; abundance: -; CDR3aa: CASSSLALTDTQYF; CDR3nt: TGTGCCAGCAGCTCACTAGCTTTAACAGATACGCAGTATTTT
v_gene: TRBV2; d_gene: -; j_gene: TRBJ1-2; abundance: -; CDR3aa: CASSEGSGRVGVYGYTF; CDR3nt: TGTGCCAGCAGTGAAGGGAGTGGCAGGGTCGGCGTCTATGGCTACACCTTC
v_gene: TRBV2; d_gene: -; j_gene: TRBJ2-1; abundance: -; CDR3aa: CASSETERSYNEQFF; CDR3nt: TGTGCCAGCAGTGAGACAGAACGCTCCTACAATGAGCAGTTCTTC
v_gene: TRBV5-1; d_gene: -; j_gene: TRBJ1-2; abundance: -; CDR3aa: CASSLDSGPYGYTF; CDR3nt: TGCGCCAGCAGCTTGGATTCGGGCCCCTATGGCTACACCTTC
v_gene: TRBV7-6; d_gene: -; j_gene: TRBJ2-7; abundance: -; CDR3aa: CASSLADSYEQYF; CDR3nt: TGTGCCAGCAGCTTAGCTGATTCCTACGAGCAGTACTTC
v_gene: TRBV5-4; d_gene: -; j_gene: TRBJ1-2; abundance: -; CDR3aa: CASSLGGGEGNYGYTF; CDR3nt: TGTGCCAGCAGCTTGGGCGGGGGGGAAGGAAACTATGGCTACACCTTC
v_gene: TRBV5-1; d_gene: -; j_gene: TRBJ2-7; abundance: -; CDR3aa: CASSPTHGRYEQYF; CDR3nt: TGCGCCAGCAGCCCTACACATGGGCGATACGAGCAGTACTTC
v_gene: TRBV4-3; d_gene: TRBD1; j_gene: TRBJ1-1; abundance: -; CDR3aa: CASSQEDRTGWGTEAFF; CDR3nt: TGCGCCAGCAGCCAAGAGGATCGGACAGGGTGGGGCACTGAAGCTTTCTTT
v_gene: TRBV19; d_gene: -; j_gene: TRBJ2-7; abundance: once; CDR3aa: CASATVADSYEQYF; CDR3nt: TGTGCCAGTGCGACAGTAGCCGACTCCTACGAGCAGTACTTC
v_gene: TRBV5-1; d_gene: -; j_gene: TRBJ2-5; abundance: -; CDR3aa: CASTPSRVQETQYF; CDR3nt: TGCGCCAGCACCCCGAGTCGGGTTCAAGAGACCCAGTACTTC
v_gene: TRBV6-5; d_gene: -; j_gene: TRBJ2-1; abundance: -; CDR3aa: CASSYRDTRGYNEQFF; CDR3nt: TGTGCCAGCAGTTACCGCGACACTCGTGGCTACAATGAGCAGTTCTTC
v_gene: TRBV5-1; d_gene: -; j_gene: TRBJ1-4; abundance: -; CDR3aa: CASTPNQGSNEKLFF; CDR3nt: TGCGCCAGCACCCCCAATCAGGGGTCTAATGAAAAACTGTTTTTT
v_gene: TRBV30; d_gene: -; j_gene: TRBJ1-1; abundance: -; CDR3aa: CAWILRGRRTEAFF; CDR3nt: TGTGCCTGGATACTCAGGGGCCGCCGCACTGAAGCTTTCTTT
v_gene: TRBV5-4; d_gene: TRBD2; j_gene: TRBJ2-5; abundance: few; CDR3aa: CASSLGTGGRGETQYF; CDR3nt: TGTGCCAGCAGCTTGGGCACGGGAGGGCGGGGGGAGACCCAGTACTTC
v_gene: TRBV5-1; d_gene: -; j_gene: TRBJ1-1; abundance: -; CDR3aa: CASSLKAVNTEAFF; CDR3nt: TGCGCCAGCAGCTTGAAGGCAGTCAACACTGAAGCTTTCTTT
v_gene: TRBV5-6; d_gene: -; j_gene: TRBJ2-2; abundance: -; CDR3aa: CASTKVAFWDTGELFF; CDR3nt: TGTGCCAGCACCAAGGTAGCCTTTTGGGACACCGGGGAGCTGTTTTTT
v_gene: TRBV28; d_gene: -; j_gene: TRBJ2-2; abundance: -; CDR3aa: CASSWTRKGTRANTGELFF; CDR3nt: TGTGCCAGCAGCTGGACCAGGAAAGGCACGCGCGCGAACACCGGGGAGCTGTTTTTT
v_gene: TRBV28; d_gene: -; j_gene: TRBJ1-1; abundance: medium-sized; CDR3aa: CASSRTDSMNTEAFF; CDR3nt: TGTGCCAGCAGCCGGACAGATAGCATGAACACTGAAGCTTTCTTT
v_gene: TRBV11-2; d_gene: TRBD2; j_gene: TRBJ2-7; abundance: -; CDR3aa: CASSLLADEQYF; CDR3nt: TGTGCCAGCAGCCTACTAGCGGACGAGCAGTACTTC
v_gene: TRBV19; d_gene: -; j_gene: TRBJ1-5; abundance: -; CDR3aa: CASSYRANQPQHF; CDR3nt: TGTGCCAGTAGTTACAGGGCCAATCAGCCCCAGCATTTT
v_gene: TRBV27; d_gene: -; j_gene: TRBJ1-1; abundance: -; CDR3aa: CASSTGGTEAFF; CDR3nt: TGTGCCAGCAGCACCGGGGGGACTGAAGCTTTCTTT
v_gene: TRBV4-1; d_gene: -; j_gene: TRBJ2-2; abundance: few; CDR3aa: CASSLDDGNPAGELFF; CDR3nt: TGCGCCAGCAGCCTAGATGACGGGAACCCGGCCGGGGAGCTGTTTTTT
v_gene: TRBV10-2; d_gene: -; j_gene: TRBJ2-5; abundance: few; CDR3aa: CARERVTSGRWETQYF; CDR3nt: TGCGCCAGAGAAAGGGTTACGTCGGGGCGATGGGAGACCCAGTACTTC
v_gene: TRBV28; d_gene: -; j_gene: TRBJ1-5; abundance: -; CDR3aa: CASSQYQPQHF; CDR3nt: TGTGCCAGCAGCCAGTATCAGCCCCAGCATTTT
v_gene: TRBV5-6; d_gene: -; j_gene: TRBJ1-1; abundance: -; CDR3aa: CASSRRDFNTEAFF; CDR3nt: TGTGCCAGCAGCAGAAGGGACTTCAACACTGAAGCTTTCTTT
v_gene: TRBV6-1; d_gene: TRBD1; j_gene: TRBJ2-5; abundance: few; CDR3aa: CASRRTGPYETQYF; CDR3nt: TGTGCCAGCAGGCGGACAGGGCCCTATGAGACCCAGTACTTC
v_gene: TRBV5-1; d_gene: -; j_gene: TRBJ1-2; abundance: -; CDR3aa: CASSLAKGVYGYTF; CDR3nt: TGCGCCAGCAGCTTAGCAAAGGGGGTCTATGGCTACACCTTC
v_gene: TRBV19; d_gene: -; j_gene: TRBJ2-7; abundance: -; CDR3aa: CASSPGVLGAYEQYF; CDR3nt: TGTGCCAGTAGTCCGGGGGTATTAGGGGCCTACGAGCAGTACTTC
v_gene: TRBV5-1; d_gene: -; j_gene: TRBJ1-1; abundance: -; CDR3aa: CASNLGPMGREAFF; CDR3nt: TGCGCCAGCAATCTTGGACCAATGGGCAGGGAAGCTTTCTTT
v_gene: TRBV5-1; d_gene: -; j_gene: TRBJ2-5; abundance: -; CDR3aa: CASSLDRKETQYF; CDR3nt: TGCGCCAGCAGCCTTGACAGGAAAGAGACCCAGTACTTC
v_gene: TRBV6-7; d_gene: -; j_gene: TRBJ2-5; abundance: -; CDR3aa: CASSSGTRISPETQYF; CDR3nt: TGTGCCAGCAGTTCAGGTACTAGGATTTCCCCAGAGACCCAGTACTTC
v_gene: TRBV2; d_gene: -; j_gene: TRBJ2-7; abundance: -; CDR3aa: CASLLGGSLYEQYF; CDR3nt: TGTGCCAGCCTCCTTGGGGGCAGCTTATACGAGCAGTACTTC
v_gene: TRBV7-6; d_gene: TRBD1; j_gene: TRBJ2-7; abundance: once; CDR3aa: CASSLTPGQGLYEQYF; CDR3nt: TGTGCCAGCAGCTTAACACCGGGACAGGGCCTTTACGAGCAGTACTTC
v_gene: TRBV7-2; d_gene: TRBD1; j_gene: TRBJ1-6; abundance: few; CDR3aa: CASRLTGLSPLHF; CDR3nt: TGTGCCAGCAGGTTGACAGGGCTTTCACCCCTCCACTTT
v_gene: TRBV6-6; d_gene: -; j_gene: TRBJ1-2; abundance: -; CDR3aa: CASSYSEGPGYTF; CDR3nt: TGTGCCAGCAGTTACTCGGAGGGACCGGGCTACACCTTC
v_gene: TRBV11-2; d_gene: -; j_gene: TRBJ2-5; abundance: -; CDR3aa: CASSLGLQETQYF; CDR3nt: TGTGCCAGCAGCTTAGGGCTACAAGAGACCCAGTACTTC
v_gene: TRBV6-1; d_gene: TRBD1; j_gene: TRBJ2-4; abundance: -; CDR3aa: CASSEGTGSIGIQYF; CDR3nt: TGTGCCAGCAGTGAAGGGACAGGGTCGATTGGCATTCAGTACTTC
v_gene: TRBV15; d_gene: -; j_gene: TRBJ1-5; abundance: -; CDR3aa: CATSEGSYSNQPQHF; CDR3nt: TGTGCCACCAGCGAAGGCAGTTATAGCAATCAGCCCCAGCATTTT
v_gene: TRBV30; d_gene: -; j_gene: TRBJ1-5; abundance: -; CDR3aa: CAWSEGTISNQPQHF; CDR3nt: TGTGCCTGGAGTGAGGGCACAATCAGCAATCAGCCCCAGCATTTT
v_gene: TRBV7-8; d_gene: -; j_gene: TRBJ1-2; abundance: -; CDR3aa: CASSANTGAYGYTF; CDR3nt: TGTGCCAGCAGCGCTAACACCGGGGCATATGGCTACACCTTC
v_gene: TRBV9; d_gene: TRBD2; j_gene: TRBJ2-1; abundance: once; CDR3aa: CASSVAQREEIEQFF; CDR3nt: TGTGCCAGCAGCGTAGCTCAGCGGGAGGAGATTGAGCAGTTCTTC
v_gene: TRBV2; d_gene: -; j_gene: TRBJ2-2; abundance: few; CDR3aa: CASSAASSLSGELFF; CDR3nt: TGTGCCAGCAGTGCGGCATCCTCCTTAAGCGGGGAGCTGTTTTTT
v_gene: TRBV7-9; d_gene: -; j_gene: TRBJ2-5; abundance: -; CDR3aa: CASSPPRGWGETQYF; CDR3nt: TGTGCCAGCAGCCCCCCTCGAGGGTGGGGAGAGACCCAGTACTTC
v_gene: TRBV10-1; d_gene: TRBD2; j_gene: TRBJ2-3; abundance: -; CDR3aa: CASSLAGGTDTQYF; CDR3nt: TGCGCCAGCAGCCTCGCGGGGGGCACAGATACGCAGTATTTT
v_gene: TRBV5-5; d_gene: TRBD1; j_gene: TRBJ2-3; abundance: -; CDR3aa: CASSLRGGDSDTQYF; CDR3nt: TGTGCCAGCAGCTTAAGAGGGGGCGACTCGGATACGCAGTATTTT
v_gene: TRBV5-4; d_gene: -; j_gene: TRBJ1-1; abundance: -; CDR3aa: CASSLSGQGTNTEAFF; CDR3nt: TGTGCCAGCAGCTTGAGCGGTCAAGGGACCAACACTGAAGCTTTCTTT
v_gene: TRBV6-1; d_gene: -; j_gene: TRBJ2-7; abundance: many; CDR3aa: CASSETRTNSYEQYF; CDR3nt: TGTGCCAGCAGTGAAACCAGGACTAACTCCTACGAGCAGTACTTC
v_gene: TRBV28; d_gene: -; j_gene: TRBJ1-2; abundance: -; CDR3aa: CASSQTVKAVGYTF; CDR3nt: TGTGCCAGCAGTCAAACGGTAAAGGCAGTCGGCTACACCTTC
v_gene: TRBV6-5; d_gene: -; j_gene: TRBJ2-5; abundance: once; CDR3aa: CASSPFVARAQYF; CDR3nt: TGTGCCAGCAGTCCTTTCGTGGCAAGAGCCCAGTACTTC
v_gene: TRBV5-1; d_gene: -; j_gene: TRBJ2-5; abundance: -; CDR3aa: CASSLGAAQETQYF; CDR3nt: TGCGCCAGCAGCCTGGGGGCGGCCCAAGAGACCCAGTACTTC
v_gene: TRBV7-2; d_gene: TRBD2; j_gene: TRBJ2-7; abundance: -; CDR3aa: CASSLAGVGLAGSEQYF; CDR3nt: TGTGCCAGCAGCTTAGCTGGGGTGGGACTAGCGGGATCCGAGCAGTACTTC